These 25 T cell receptor beta chains were all obtained from the same sample, sequenced in a study of regulatory T cells in long-lasting Graves disease (dated by TCRdb to about 2021). The library relied on multiplex PCR. The data were produced on an Illumina HiSeq 4000. TCR beta libraries were built with iRepertoire HTBI primers and Arm-PCR amplification of CDR3 regions. TCRdb passed the public sequencing reads through fastp at Q25 and MiXCR, retaining productive beta sequences. Records with the same CDR3 protein are collapsed into one entry carrying the most frequent genes and DNA. The sample table records some 370,000 distinct CDR3 sequences; less than 30% of these occur just once. Under 35% of the sample belongs to the ten largest clones. The sample's time point, from its label and the paper: persistent/refractory GD, antithyroid drugs over 5 years with positive TRAb. RNA was extracted from PBMCs in TRIzol for both TCR sequencing and RNA sequencing.

Sample: peripheral blood mononuclear cells (PBMCs), taken when the disease was refractory, from a patient treated with antithyroid drugs. The source is a woman aged 35 to 49 with Graves disease. Donor details come from another sample of the same person, matched by shared clones.

The chain couples TRBV5-1 to TRBJ2-5, with TRBD2 matching 12 bases. CDR1 is SGHRS, CDR2 YFSETQ, per germline. The ends lost 4 bases at V and 5 bases at J; junction bases unmatched: 9. This CDR3 contains 16 residues. This chain's CDR3 is CASSQQTSGRLETQYF. Written as DNA, the CDR3 is TGCGCCAGCAGCCAACAGACTAGCGGGAGACTCGAGACCCAGTACTTC.

This clonotype was detected many times. The gene calls are TRBV15 and TRBJ2-4, with D maybe TRBD2 (6 bases). Germline assignment: CDR1 LNHNV and CDR2 YYDKDF (reference sequence). This CDR3 has 17 amino acids. V lost 0 bases and J 3 bases, leaving 15 bases between the germline ends. CDR3 in DNA: TGTGCCACCAGCAGAGATCAGGAGGGCAAGGGCAAAAACATTCAGTACTTC. Translation gives CATSRDQEGKGKNIQYF.

This clonotype was recorded at least ten times. The chain is built from TRBV20-1 and TRBJ1-6, with TRBD1 as a possible D gene (6 bases). The CDR3 extends over 16 amino acids. Trimming removed 0 bases at V and 8 bases at J, with 17 bases between. Germline lookup yields CDR1 DFQATT and CDR2 SNEGSKA (reference sequence). The CDR3 coding sequence is TGCAGTGCTAGAGATGTGGGGACAAGGACCCATTCACCCCTCCACTTT. Encoded protein: CSARDVGTRTHSPLHF.

This clonotype was picked up many times. This chain joins TRBV20-1 and TRBJ2-7, with 8 nucleotides matching TRBD2. This CDR3 contains 13 residues. Germline V CDR1 and CDR2: DFQATT, SNEGSKA (reference sequence). CDR3 coding DNA: TGCAACCCGGGGAGCGGGAGATCTTACGAGCAGTACTTC. Translating it yields CNPGSGRSYEQYF.

The chain has TRBV4-1 and TRBJ2-2, with no clear D. There are 12 residues in the CDR3. V was clipped by 3 bases and J by 7 bases, with 6 bases between them. CDR1 is MGHRA and CDR2 is YSYEKL in the germline V gene. The CDR3 bases are TGCGCCAGCAGCCAGGACGTCGGGGAGCTGTTTTTT. Amino acids: CASSQDVGELFF.

About this clonotype: With a much larger clone just one base away, this may be a read error. This chain uses TRBV28 with TRBJ1-2; perhaps TRBD1 as D (5 bases). Germline loops: CDR1 MDHEN, CDR2 SYDVKM. The CDR3 is 13 amino acids. CDR3 sequence: CAGSLGGNYGYTF. The CDR3 nucleotides are TGTGCCGGCAGTTTGGGGGGTAACTATGGCTACACCTTC.

This clonotype was counted ten times or more. The chain is built from TRBV2 and TRBJ1-6, with 7 positions matching TRBD1. This CDR3 is 16 amino acids long. Germline-derived CDR1 and CDR2 are SNHLY and FYNNEI. With V trimmed by 7 bases and J by 10 bases, 16 bases remained unmatched. The CDR3 region has the DNA TGTGCCAGCATCGGGGGACAGTCTCCCTTCGGGTCACCCCTCCACTTT. As protein: CASIGGQSPFGSPLHF.

This clonotype was observed at least ten times. This chain links TRBV6-1 with TRBJ2-7; 9 bases are a match to TRBD1. Trimming took 1 base from V and 3 from J; bases not matched to a gene: 4. Germline V gene data show CDR1 as MNHNS and CDR2 as SASEGT. CDR3 length: 15 amino acids. CDR3 DNA sequence: TGTGCCAGCAGTGAAGATGGGGACAGGGTCTACGAGCAGTACTTC. It codes for CASSEDGDRVYEQYF.

This clonotype was detected many times. The rearrangement joins TRBV7-9 to TRBJ2-5; 10 bases line up with TRBD2. The CDR3 loop spans 15 amino acids. Germline values: CDR1 SEHNR, CDR2 FQNEAQ (reference sequence). V shed 5 bases, J shed 5 bases, and the junction held 8 bases outside the gene matches. The CDR3 DNA reads TGTGCCAGCAGCCCCCAGCGGGAGGGCAGGGAGACCCAGTACTTC. Translated: CASSPQREGRETQYF.

The chain joins TRBV5-6 to TRBJ2-2; a possible D gene is TRBD1 (6 bases). This CDR3 is 16 amino acids long. The V and J ends lost 1 base and 1 base respectively, with 11 bases between them. The V gene's germline CDR1 is SGHDT and CDR2 YYEEEE. CDR3 sequence reads: CASSLPTGLNTGELFF. CDR3 sequence (DNA): TGTGCCAGCAGCTTGCCAACAGGGTTGAACACCGGGGAGCTGTTTTTT. The variable domain in full, completed from reference TRBV5-6 and TRBJ2-2, reads DAGVTQSPTHLIKTRGQQVTLRCSPKSGHDTVSWYQQALGQGPQFIFQYYEEEERQRGNFPDRFSGHQFPNYSSELNVNALLLGDSALYLCASSLPTGLNTGELFFGEGSRLTVL.

In this sample, this clonotype turned up many times. The chain is built from TRBV28 and TRBJ1-2; D not resolved. This CDR3 spans 14 amino acids. CDR1 MDHEN and CDR2 SYDVKM come from the germline V gene. V was clipped by 5 bases and J by 6 bases, with 16 bases between them. The CDR3 spells CASSPRSAGDGYTF. The CDR3 bases are TGTGCCAGCAGTCCAAGAAGTGCCGGTGATGGCTACACCTTC.

This clonotype has ten or more counts. The chain employs TRBV28 and TRBJ1-1; D gene unclear. This CDR3 has 16 amino acids. V gave up 3 bases and J gave up 0 bases, with 14 bases separating them. In germline, CDR1 is MDHEN, CDR2 SYDVKM. CDR3 sequence (DNA): TGTGCCAGCAGTTTCCGGACGGGCGCTATGAACACTGAAGCTTTCTTT. Residues: CASSFRTGAMNTEAFF.

The chain couples TRBV19 to TRBJ1-5, with 8 bases identical to TRBD1. CDR1 LNHDA and CDR2 SQIVND come from the germline V gene (reference sequence). This CDR3 is built from 15 residues. V gave up 6 bases and J gave up 6 bases; unmatched junction bases: 10. The CDR3 DNA is TGTGCCAGTAGATCCGACAGGGGCCCCCTTCAGCCCCAGCATTTT. Protein: CASRSDRGPLQPQHF.

This clonotype occurred many times. The chain has TRBV7-2 and TRBJ2-6; 7 bases fit TRBD1. V gave up 6 bases and J gave up 2 bases; unmatched junction bases: 4. Germline V lookup: CDR1 SGHTA, CDR2 FQGNSA. This CDR3 has 15 amino acids. In DNA form, the CDR3 reads TGTGCCAGCAGAACAGGGGTGGCTGGGGCCAACGTCCTGACTTTC. Translation: CASRTGVAGANVLTF. The complete variable domain, with remaining parts taken from reference TRBV7-2 and TRBJ2-6, reads GAGVSQSPSNKVTEKGKDVELRCDPISGHTALYWYRQSLGQGLEFLIYFQGNSAPDKSGLPSDRFSAERTGGSVSTLTIQRTQQEDSAVYLCASRTGVAGANVLTFGAGSRLTVL.

The J gene is TRBJ1-6, the V gene TRBV20-1, with TRBD1 matching 9 bases. The CDR3 loop spans 17 amino acids. Trimming cost V 0 bases and J 8 bases; bases outside gene matches: 11. Germline-derived CDR1 and CDR2 are DFQATT and SNEGSKA (reference sequence). CDR3 in amino acids: CSARDEAGNRGHSPLHF. CDR3 DNA: TGCAGTGCTAGAGATGAGGCGGGGAACAGGGGGCATTCACCCCTCCACTTT.

The chain is built from TRBV5-6 and TRBJ2-1; the D gene could be TRBD1 or TRBD2 (5 bases each). The germline gives CDR1 SGHDT, CDR2 YYEEEE. V dropped 5 bases and J dropped 0 bases, with 15 bases sitting between them. The CDR3 is made up of 16 amino acids. The CDR3 region has the DNA TGTGCCAGCAGTGGGGGTTCCCTTGGCTCCTACAATGAGCAGTTCTTC. It translates to CASSGGSLGSYNEQFF.

The rearrangement joins TRBV28 to TRBJ2-5; 10 bases are a match to TRBD2. Germline assignment: CDR1 MDHEN and CDR2 SYDVKM. This CDR3 region has 17 residues. V shed 6 bases and J 1 base; nucleotides not matched to a gene: 11. The CDR3 coding sequence is TGTGCCAGCAGCCAAGCCGCTAGCGGGAGTATCCAAGAGACCCAGTACTTC. This translates into CASSQAASGSIQETQYF.

The genes are TRBV5-6 and TRBJ1-1; maybe TRBD1 (5 bases). The CDR3 is made up of 13 amino acids. CDR1 is SGHDT and CDR2 is YYEEEE in the germline V gene. Trimming took off 1 base at V and 4 bases at J, with 8 bases between the two ends. The CDR3 DNA reads TGTGCCAGCAGCTTGTTCGGGGGCACTGAAGCTTTCTTT. This gives the protein CASSLFGGTEAFF.

This clonotype was seen only a few times. The chain is built from TRBV5-1 and TRBJ2-1; no reliable D call. Germline V gene lookup returns CDR1 SGHRS and CDR2 YFSETQ. The CDR3 consists of 14 residues. Trimming shortened V by 4 bases and J by 4 bases, and 12 bases separated the two germline ends. In DNA form, the CDR3 reads TGCGCCAGCAGCCCGGAAAGCTTATACAATGAGCAGTTCTTC. It yields the protein CASSPESLYNEQFF.

The chain links TRBV5-1 to TRBJ2-7; D might be TRBD1 (6 bases). From germline, CDR1 is SGHRS and CDR2 YFSETQ. V was cut by 4 bases and J by 12 bases, with 20 bases left in between. The CDR3 is 13 residues long. CDR3 in amino acids: CASSQQGDYPWYF. In DNA, the CDR3 is TGCGCCAGCAGCCAACAGGGAGACTACCCGTGGTACTTC.

The chain uses TRBV19 and TRBJ1-5; D unresolved. CDR3 size: 14 residues. Germline CDR1 is LNHDA and CDR2 is SQIVND (reference sequence). Trimming took 1 base from V and 0 from J, leaving 4 bases between them. The CDR3 coding sequence is TGTGCCAGTAGTATAGGTGATAGCAATCAGCCCCAGCATTTT. As protein: CASSIGDSNQPQHF.

This chain connects TRBV18 to TRBJ1-1; D call uncertain. The CDR3 loop spans 11 amino acids. V dropped 2 bases and J dropped 8 bases, with 6 bases sitting between them. The germline CDR1 and CDR2 sequences are KGHSH and LQKENI. The CDR3, as DNA: TGTGCCAGCTCACCAGAACTAGAAGCTTTCTTT. The encoded protein is CASSPELEAFF.

A word on this clonotype: A clone one base away is much larger, so this may be a read error. V is TRBV12-3 or TRBV12-4 and J is TRBJ2-3, with D perhaps matching TRBD2 (6 bases). Trimming pared 6 bases from V and 4 bases from J, leaving 14 bases between. This CDR3 comprises 14 residues. CDR3 bases: TGTGCCAGCAGCTTTCGCGGGGCCGCAGATACGCAGTATTTT. Its protein is CASSFRGAADTQYF.

This clonotype was observed a few times. The genes are TRBV6-1 and TRBJ1-5, with 9 bases lining up with TRBD1. From germline, CDR1 is MNHNS and CDR2 SASEGT. V shed 4 bases and J 4 bases; nucleotides not matched to a gene: 2. CDR3 length: 14 amino acids. In DNA form, the CDR3 reads TGTGCCAGCAGTGGAGGGACAGGGAATCAGCCCCAGCATTTT. Encoded protein: CASSGGTGNQPQHF.

This rearrangement joins TRBV6-2 or TRBV6-3 to TRBJ1-2; possibly TRBD1 for D (5 bases). The CDR3 extends over 14 amino acids. From germline, CDR1 is MNHEY and CDR2 SVGEGT. Deletions cut 5 bases from V and 8 bases from J, with 18 bases between. CDR3 protein: CASSPPTDPTGYTF. The CDR3 DNA reads as TGTGCCAGCAGTCCTCCGACAGACCCGACAGGCTACACCTTC.